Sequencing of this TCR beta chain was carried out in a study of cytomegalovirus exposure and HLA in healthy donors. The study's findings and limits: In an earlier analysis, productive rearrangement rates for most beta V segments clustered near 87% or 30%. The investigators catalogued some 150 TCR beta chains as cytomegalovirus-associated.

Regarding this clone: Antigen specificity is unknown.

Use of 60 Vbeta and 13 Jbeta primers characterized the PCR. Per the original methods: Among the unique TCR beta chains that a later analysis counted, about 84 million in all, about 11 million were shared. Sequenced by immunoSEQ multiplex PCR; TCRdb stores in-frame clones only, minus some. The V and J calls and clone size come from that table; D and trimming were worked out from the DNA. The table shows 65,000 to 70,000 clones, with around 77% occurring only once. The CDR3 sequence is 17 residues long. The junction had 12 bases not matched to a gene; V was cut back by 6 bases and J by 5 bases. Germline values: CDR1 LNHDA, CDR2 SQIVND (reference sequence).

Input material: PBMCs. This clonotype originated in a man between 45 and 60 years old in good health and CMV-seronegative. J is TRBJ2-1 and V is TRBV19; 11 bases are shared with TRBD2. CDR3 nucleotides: TGTGCCAGTAGAAAAACCCCTAGCGGGGGGACAAACAATGAGCAGTTCTTC. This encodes CASRKTPSGGTNNEQFF.